This T cell receptor (beta chain) derives from a study of blood T cell repertoires in COVID-19. TCRdb's copy holds only in-frame clones and misses some; the assay was immunoSEQ multiplex PCR. Of 250,000 to 300,000 clones listed, 88% are singletons. V gave up 3 bases and J gave up 11 bases, with 13 bases separating them. The CDR3 is 12 amino acids. Enrolled during active infection, Seattle patients were then followed longitudinally. Sequenced sample: peripheral blood. The clonotype originates from a woman aged 25-40 years with COVID-19, enrolled during active disease. The chain carries TRBV12-3 or TRBV12-4 and TRBJ1-1, with a weak D call TRBD1 (6 bases). The chain's CDR3 is CASSLSGQGAFF. DNA for the CDR3: TGTGCCAGCAGTTTGTCTGGCCAGGGGGCTTTCTTT.